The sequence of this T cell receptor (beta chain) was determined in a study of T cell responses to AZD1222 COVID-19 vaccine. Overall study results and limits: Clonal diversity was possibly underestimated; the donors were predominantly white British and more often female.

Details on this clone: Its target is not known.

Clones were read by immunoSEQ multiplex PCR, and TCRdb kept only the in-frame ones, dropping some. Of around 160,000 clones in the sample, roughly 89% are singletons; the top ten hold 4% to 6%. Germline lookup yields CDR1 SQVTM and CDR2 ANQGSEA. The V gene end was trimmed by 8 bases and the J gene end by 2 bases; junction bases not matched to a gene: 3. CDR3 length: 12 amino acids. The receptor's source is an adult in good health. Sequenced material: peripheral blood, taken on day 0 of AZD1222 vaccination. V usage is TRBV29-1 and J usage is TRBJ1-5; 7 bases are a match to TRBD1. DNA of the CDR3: TGCAGCATCACAGGGGGCAATCAGCCCCAGCATTTT. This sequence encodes CSITGGNQPQHF.